The T cell receptor (beta chain) described here comes from a study of T cell responses to AZD1222 COVID-19 vaccine. This CDR3 comprises 16 residues. Germline V CDR1 and CDR2: SEHNR, FQNEAQ (reference sequence). V shed 1 base, J shed 6 bases, and the junction held 10 bases outside the gene matches. Assay: immunoSEQ multiplex PCR; the TCRdb copy retains only in-frame clones and omits some. The sample lists 120,000 or so clones; around 90% were seen once. The sequences come from peripheral blood, collected on day 0 of AZD1222 vaccination. V is TRBV7-9 and J is TRBJ2-3, with 7 nucleotides matching TRBD2. The sequence derives from an adult in good health. The chain's CDR3 is CASSLGSGGSGDTQYF. Here the CDR3 DNA reads TGTGCCAGCAGCTTAGGTTCAGGCGGGAGTGGGGATACGCAGTATTTT.